The entry below describes one TCR beta chain. The data stem from a study of blood T cell repertoires in COVID-19. At the level of the study: COVID-19 samples from acute and convalescent phases originated in the United States, Italy and Spain. The cDNA or gDNA used as material had been derived from T cells, B-cell-depleted T cells, or PBMCs.

Methods used by the authors: Amplifying reference gene primers gave estimates of nucleated cell counts. Measured with immunoSEQ multiplex PCR; TCRdb has only the in-frame clones, and not every one. V and J calls and clone size are as listed in that table; D and trimming were resolved from the DNA. This table has under 350,000 clones, around four fifths appearing once. Trimming took off 0 bases at V and 2 bases at J, with 9 bases between the two ends. This CDR3 has 15 residues. Germline CDR1 reads LNHNV; CDR2 reads YYDKDF (reference sequence). This receptor was taken from a man aged 60-69 years who had recovered from COVID-19. V usage is TRBV15 and J usage is TRBJ2-3, with TRBD1 as a possible D gene (5 bases). The specimen was peripheral blood. Here the CDR3 reads CATSRDGAATDTQYF. In nucleotides, the CDR3 is TGTGCCACCAGCAGAGATGGGGCAGCCACAGATACGCAGTATTTT.